A selection of T cell receptor beta chains follows, all from one sample in a study of T cells expressing NK-cell markers. TCRdb processed the 5' RACE reads again and assigns one entry to each CDR3 protein, with no DNA. The listing records about 460,000 distinct CDR3 sequences. The material sequenced was blood T cells: a sorted CD56 or NKG2C T cell subset, CD4+ or CD8+ T cells, or bulk PBMC T cells (not recorded which). These TCRs come from a woman aged 50 to 65 in good health. Both conserved end residues are part of each CDR3. Each record gives: V gene, J gene, CDR3 protein.

V gene: TRBV5-1
J gene: TRBJ1-1
CDR3 protein: CASSPGPTNTEAFF

V gene: TRBV11-2
J gene: TRBJ1-4
CDR3 protein: CASSTTSATNEKLFF

V gene: TRBV10-3
J gene: TRBJ2-2
CDR3 protein: CAMGQVKTGELFF

V gene: TRBV5-5
J gene: TRBJ2-7
CDR3 protein: CASSLNPGSYEQYF

V gene: TRBV30
J gene: TRBJ2-5
CDR3 protein: CASFGVGETQYF

V gene: TRBV10-1
J gene: TRBJ2-2
CDR3 protein: CASSEVAGELFF

V gene: TRBV6-5
J gene: TRBJ2-1
CDR3 protein: CASSYPGSGNEQFF

V gene: TRBV10-3
J gene: TRBJ2-3
CDR3 protein: CAISAGTTTDTQYF

V gene: TRBV5-5
J gene: TRBJ2-2
CDR3 protein: CASSLTPAGTKNTGELFF

V gene: TRBV5-1
J gene: TRBJ2-5
CDR3 protein: CASSATGKYQETQYF

V gene: TRBV20-1
J gene: TRBJ2-3
CDR3 protein: CSASSPGPTDTQYF

V gene: TRBV11-1
J gene: TRBJ2-2
CDR3 protein: CASSLYGVGELFF

V gene: TRBV2
J gene: TRBJ2-4
CDR3 protein: CASSQQGMRNIQYF

V gene: TRBV5-5
J gene: TRBJ2-3
CDR3 protein: CASSTTGPSTDTQYF

V gene: TRBV27
J gene: TRBJ1-1
CDR3 protein: CASMLTAGGLNTEAFF

V gene: TRBV14
J gene: TRBJ1-1
CDR3 protein: CASSQHAVNTEAFF

V gene: TRBV10-3
J gene: TRBJ2-1
CDR3 protein: CAITAGGRGLSYNEQFF

V gene: TRBV12-3/TRBV12-4
J gene: TRBJ2-1
CDR3 protein: CASSWTRGFGEQFF

V gene: TRBV10-1
J gene: TRBJ2-7
CDR3 protein: CASSDTGQSSYEQYF

V gene: TRBV24-1
J gene: TRBJ1-5
CDR3 protein: CATSEDAAGPQHF

V gene: TRBV5-5
J gene: TRBJ2-2
CDR3 protein: CASRLGGSNTGELFF

V gene: TRBV12-3/TRBV12-4
J gene: TRBJ2-1
CDR3 protein: CASSFFQSGSPYNEQFF

V gene: TRBV5-1
J gene: TRBJ2-1
CDR3 protein: CASSTRDPAVNEQFF

V gene: TRBV7-9
J gene: TRBJ2-1
CDR3 protein: CASSLEVRNEQFF

V gene: TRBV20-1
J gene: TRBJ2-2
CDR3 protein: CSAPLYTGELFF

V gene: TRBV11-2
J gene: TRBJ1-3
CDR3 protein: CASSLIRDTIYF

V gene: TRBV11-2
J gene: TRBJ2-3
CDR3 protein: CASSQRQGWTDTQYF

V gene: TRBV20-1
J gene: TRBJ2-3
CDR3 protein: CSARIPQDSSTDTQYF

V gene: TRBV5-5
J gene: TRBJ2-2
CDR3 protein: CASSSSTSGRGSWELFF

V gene: TRBV29-1
J gene: TRBJ2-1
CDR3 protein: CSVPPGLAGGLYNEQFF

V gene: TRBV9
J gene: TRBJ2-2
CDR3 protein: CASSVVERAGELFF

V gene: TRBV20-1
J gene: TRBJ2-2
CDR3 protein: CSATGTSGRAGGAGELFF

V gene: TRBV5-1
J gene: TRBJ2-3
CDR3 protein: CASSSLGTRGTDTQYF

V gene: TRBV24-1
J gene: TRBJ2-2
CDR3 protein: CATSVTANTGELFF

V gene: TRBV6-2/TRBV6-3
J gene: TRBJ2-3
CDR3 protein: CASSYSTASGSGIDTQYF

V gene: TRBV30
J gene: TRBJ2-2
CDR3 protein: CAWSVWDSGELFF

V gene: TRBV6-1
J gene: TRBJ2-3
CDR3 protein: CASGLGRGTDTQYF

V gene: TRBV12-3/TRBV12-4
J gene: TRBJ2-1
CDR3 protein: CASSWELAGSYNEQFF

V gene: TRBV11-3
J gene: TRBJ2-7
CDR3 protein: CASSASSSYEQYF

V gene: TRBV7-6
J gene: TRBJ2-5
CDR3 protein: CASSFSGTSLGETQYF

V gene: TRBV29-1
J gene: TRBJ1-2
CDR3 protein: CSGVGGGYGYTF

V gene: TRBV29-1
J gene: TRBJ1-4
CDR3 protein: CSVARTNEKLFF

V gene: TRBV5-1
J gene: TRBJ2-2
CDR3 protein: CASSFFGVTSGGELFF

V gene: TRBV6-4
J gene: TRBJ2-1
CDR3 protein: CASSDLRLALRNNEQFF

V gene: TRBV19
J gene: TRBJ1-1
CDR3 protein: CASSIDQLSGAFF

V gene: TRBV24-1
J gene: TRBJ2-2
CDR3 protein: CATSDLGRGRGTGELFF

V gene: TRBV20-1
J gene: TRBJ2-7
CDR3 protein: CSARGLAGGPGEQYF

V gene: TRBV12-3/TRBV12-4
J gene: TRBJ1-1
CDR3 protein: CASSMGPGGGTEAFF

V gene: TRBV7-6
J gene: TRBJ1-4
CDR3 protein: CASSPQGPPGEKLFF

V gene: TRBV12-3/TRBV12-4
J gene: TRBJ1-1
CDR3 protein: CASSLLSHAFF

V gene: TRBV29-1
J gene: TRBJ1-1
CDR3 protein: CSERTGISGAFF

V gene: TRBV7-9
J gene: TRBJ2-3
CDR3 protein: CASSPSGSWPDTQYF

V gene: TRBV29-1
J gene: TRBJ2-1
CDR3 protein: CSVENYNEQFF